The entry that follows covers one T cell receptor beta chain sequence. These data come from a study of blood T cell repertoires in COVID-19. Study in general: The United States, Italy and Spain were the sources of the acute and convalescent COVID-19 samples. The cDNA or gDNA used as material had been derived from T cells, B-cell-depleted T cells, or PBMCs.

The ends were cut back, 4 bases at V and 10 bases at J, with 7 bases in the middle. The CDR3 runs 11 residues. Germline CDR1 MDHEN, CDR2 SYDVKM. In the original analysis: Amplification with reference gene primers provided the estimates of nucleated cell counts. The assay was immunoSEQ multiplex PCR, and TCRdb's table has in-frame clones only and misses some. V and J calls and clone size are given by that table; D and trimming were obtained from the DNA. The sample shows about 75,000 clones, around 79% of them seen only once. This clonotype originated in a woman of 80 years or more with active or convalescent COVID-19. This chain joins TRBV28 and TRBJ1-4; D gene ambiguous. The sample comprised peripheral blood. The CDR3 is CASSWSRKLFF. The CDR3 nucleotides read TGTGCCAGCAGTTGGAGCAGAAAACTGTTTTTT.